This T cell receptor (beta chain) was found in a study of T cell responses to AZD1222 COVID-19 vaccine. Overall study results and limits: After the peak T cell response, and only then, were repertoires sampled. Seropositivity was recorded at baseline in only 6 or 7 AZD1222 recipients. Reportedly, nearly half of unique spike TCRs recognized epitopes outside B.1.351/B.1.1.7 mutations.

Assay: immunoSEQ multiplex PCR; the TCRdb copy retains only in-frame clones and omits some. Counted here are some 130,000 clones, about 91% occurring once; the ten biggest clones make up over 2.5%. The CDR3 extends over 13 amino acids. Germline lookup yields CDR1 MNHNS and CDR2 SASEGT. V lost 3 bases and J lost 11, with 11 bases in between. This clone has just one count. Antigen specificity is unknown. This receptor was taken from an adult in good health. The sequenced sample was peripheral blood, obtained on day 0 of AZD1222 vaccination. J is TRBJ1-6 and V is TRBV6-1; D remains unclear. The CDR3 nucleotides read TGTGCCAGCAGTGATGGACTCTCGGCACCCCTCCACTTT. This gives the protein CASSDGLSAPLHF.